This T cell receptor (beta chain) was recorded in a study of blood T cell repertoires in COVID-19. Whole-study context: The samples span acute and convalescent COVID-19 from the United States, Italy and Spain. PBMCs, B-cell-depleted T cells, or T cells were the source of the cDNA or gDNA that made up the material.

In the original workflow: Reference gene primer amplification in the assay estimated nucleated cell counts. Some clones are missing from TCRdb's copy, which holds only in-frame ones; the method was immunoSEQ multiplex PCR. V and J calls plus clone size are reproduced from that table; the DNA served to infer D and trimming. This sample carries roughly 200,000 clones, 80% to 90% of them seen once, and the ten largest clones take 3.3%. The CDR3 is 15 residues long. Germline CDR1 reads MNHEY; CDR2 reads SMNVEV (reference sequence). Trimming stripped 5 bases from V and 1 base from J, with 14 bases between.

The V gene is TRBV27, the J gene TRBJ1-1; D gene uncertain. This clonotype was sampled from a man in his 60s with acute or convalescent COVID-19. The sequenced sample was peripheral blood. CDR3 loop: CASSPGGGRNTEAFF. The DNA of the CDR3 is TGTGCCAGCAGTCCTGGTGGAGGGAGGAACACTGAAGCTTTCTTT.